Following are 9 T cell receptor beta chains from one sample sequenced in a study of T cells of healthy individuals. TCRdb re-analysed the 5' RACE reads in MiXCR, keeping a single row per CDR3 protein. The table records 45,000 to 60,000 distinct CDR3 sequences, roughly 15% of them present only once. The receptors were gathered from a human donor in good health.

This clonotype appeared a few times. The rearrangement links TRBV4-1 to TRBJ2-7, with TRBD2 matching 12 bases. This CDR3 has 15 amino acids. Germline CDR1 is MGHRA and CDR2 is YSYEKL. Losses at the gene ends were 3 bases for V and 6 bases for J; bases not matched to a gene: 6. CDR3 in DNA: TGCGCCAGCAGCCACGGACTAGCGGGACCCCCCGAGCAGTACTTC. It is translated as CASSHGLAGPPEQYF.

In its sample, this clonotype was seen many times. J is TRBJ2-7 and V is TRBV4-3, with D tentatively TRBD1 (7 bases). V was trimmed by 1 base and J by 2 bases, leaving 9 bases between them. Germline CDR1 is LGHNA and CDR2 is YSLEER. This CDR3 has 14 residues. CDR3 protein: CASSQGRGAYEQYF. CDR3 in DNA: TGCGCCAGCAGCCAAGGCAGGGGGGCCTACGAGCAGTACTTC.

This clonotype was seen at least ten times. The V gene is TRBV6-5, the J gene TRBJ2-5; D may be TRBD2 (5 bases). The CDR3 sequence is 12 residues long. Trimming removed 7 bases at V and 7 bases at J, with 13 bases between. CDR1 and CDR2 from the germline V gene are MNHEY and SVGAGI. CDR3 bases: TGTGCCAGCACCCCATCTGAGGGGACCCAGTACTTC. Its translation: CASTPSEGTQYF.

The sample holds many counts of this clonotype. The chain links TRBV6-2 or TRBV6-3 to TRBJ2-3, with D possibly TRBD2 on 6 matching bases. Germline V gene data show CDR1 as MNHEY and CDR2 as SVGEGT. Trimming stripped 2 bases from V and 6 bases from J, with 15 bases between. The CDR3 has 15 amino acids. The CDR3, as DNA: TGTGCCAGCAGTTACCCCCCGGGGGATGCGGATACGCAGTATTTT. This codes for CASSYPPGDADTQYF.

The chain has TRBV6-6 and TRBJ1-4, with D possibly TRBD1 on 5 matching bases. V lost 5 bases, J lost 3 bases, and 22 bases lay in between. CDR3 size: 18 residues. Germline CDR1 MNHNY, CDR2 SVGAGI (reference sequence). As DNA, the CDR3 is TGTGCCAGCAGTCTCAGCCGCACAGGAGCAGTGGCTAATGAAAAACTGTTTTTT. It is translated as CASSLSRTGAVANEKLFF.

This clonotype was seen ten or more times. The chain recombines TRBV5-4 with TRBJ2-4; D is unclear. Trimming removed 2 bases from V and 4 bases from J, with 7 bases in between. Germline CDR1 SGHNT, CDR2 YYREEE (reference sequence). The CDR3 has 13 residues. CDR3 region: CASSFAWKNIQYF. The CDR3 DNA reads TGTGCCAGCAGCTTTGCGTGGAAAAACATTCAGTACTTC.

The rearrangement joins TRBV7-8 to TRBJ2-2; 7 bases line up with TRBD2. The CDR3 totals 15 residues. Germline trimming cut 2 bases from V and 6 bases from J; bases unmatched to any gene: 6. Germline loops: CDR1 SGHVS, CDR2 FQNEAQ. Here the CDR3 reads CASSLRRERSGELFF. The CDR3 bases are TGTGCCAGCAGCTTAAGGCGGGAGAGGTCCGGGGAGCTGTTTTTT. The full variable domain, with the rest looked up from reference TRBV7-8 and TRBJ2-2, is GAGVSQSPRYKVAKRGQDVALRCDPISGHVSLFWYQQALGQGPEFLTYFQNEAQLDKSGLPSDRFFAERPEGSVSTLKIQRTQQEDSAVYLCASSLRRERSGELFFGEGSRLTVL.

This clonotype has just a few counts. The chain has TRBV29-1 and TRBJ2-5, with a tentative D call TRBD1 (5 bases). Per the germline V gene, CDR1 is SQVTM and CDR2 is ANQGSEA. V lost 4 bases and J lost 3, with 12 bases in between. The CDR3 consists of 13 residues. CDR3 DNA sequence: TGCAGCGTTGGGACAACCTGGGAAGAGACCCAGTACTTC. Its protein product is CSVGTTWEETQYF.

This clonotype was picked up many times. The chain is built from TRBV19 and TRBJ2-7; 8 positions match TRBD2. Germline V gives CDR1 LNHDA, CDR2 SQIVND (reference sequence). V trimming: 6 bases; J trimming: 0 bases; junction bases outside the gene matches: 4. This CDR3 has 14 residues. The CDR3 region has the DNA TGTGCCAGTAGCGTCAGCGGGAGCTCCTACGAGCAGTACTTC. Its protein product is CASSVSGSSYEQYF.